Shown below are 22 T cell receptor beta chains from a single sample sequenced in a study of blood T cell repertoires in COVID-19. Clones were sequenced by immunoSEQ multiplex PCR, and TCRdb holds only the in-frame ones, with some missing. This table holds fewer than 350,000 clones, 70% to 90% found once. The sequenced sample consisted of peripheral blood. These receptor sequences come from a woman in her forties or fifties with active or convalescent COVID-19.

The chain recombines TRBV5-6 with TRBJ2-5; D unresolved. V shed 0 bases and J shed 5 bases, with 14 bases lying between them. Germline CDR1 and CDR2: SGHDT and YYEEEE. The CDR3 spans 15 residues. CDR3 coding DNA: TGTGCCAGCAGCTTGGGTCAGGTCGTAGGCGAGACCCAGTACTTC. Translating gives CASSLGQVVGETQYF. The variable domain in full, completed from reference TRBV5-6 and TRBJ2-5, reads DAGVTQSPTHLIKTRGQQVTLRCSPKSGHDTVSWYQQALGQGPQFIFQYYEEEERQRGNFPDRFSGHQFPNYSSELNVNALLLGDSALYLCASSLGQVVGETQYFGPGTRLLVL.

A few counts support this clone. The CDR3 here is CASSPPAGQGYEQYF. Written as DNA, the CDR3 is TGTGCCAGCTCACCACCGGCGGGACAGGGCTACGAGCAGTACTTC. V usage is TRBV18 and J usage is TRBJ2-7; 9 bases line up with TRBD1. Germline values: CDR1 KGHSH, CDR2 LQKENI. V lost 0 bases and J lost 3; bases outside the gene matches: 3. There are 15 residues in the CDR3. The full variable domain, completed using reference TRBV18 and TRBJ2-7, is NAGVMQNPRHLVRRRGQEARLRCSPMKGHSHVYWYRQLPEEGLKFMVYLQKENIIDESGMPKERFSAEFPKEGPSILRIQQVVRGDSAAYFCASSPPAGQGYEQYFGPGTRLTVT.

The rearrangement links TRBV11-2 to TRBJ2-7, with TRBD2 matching 9 bases. Germline V gene lookup returns CDR1 SGHAT and CDR2 FQNNGV. V dropped 5 bases and J dropped 1; count of bases not matched to a gene: 3. CDR3 size: 14 residues. The DNA of the CDR3 is TGTGCCAGCAGCCTGACTAGCGGATCCTACGAGCAGTACTTC. Its protein is CASSLTSGSYEQYF.

The chain is built from TRBV4-2 and TRBJ2-7; the match to TRBD2 covers 10 bases. In germline, CDR1 is LGHNA, CDR2 YNFKEQ. The CDR3 totals 18 residues. The V segment lost 0 bases and the J segment 0 bases; nucleotides outside the gene matches: 8. This CDR3 reads CASSQDWSGRGSSYEQYF. In DNA form, the CDR3 reads TGTGCCAGCAGCCAAGATTGGAGCGGGAGGGGGAGCTCCTACGAGCAGTACTTC.

CDR3 sequence: CASSYRDRGRNEKLFF. The CDR3 bases are TGTGCCAGCAGTTACAGGGACAGGGGACGTAATGAAAAACTGTTTTTT. This chain connects TRBV6-5 to TRBJ1-4, with 10 bases that match TRBD1. Germline V gene lookup returns CDR1 MNHEY and CDR2 SVGAGI. J gave up 4 bases and V 2 bases, and 4 bases lay outside the gene matches. The CDR3 covers 16 residues.

V gene TRBV5-8 combines with J gene TRBJ1-4; D not resolved. The CDR3 spans 17 residues. The V and J ends lost 2 bases and 5 bases respectively, with 19 bases between them. Looked up from germline, CDR1 is SGHTS and CDR2 is YDEGEE. The CDR3, as DNA: TGTGCCAGCAGCTTTCAAATCCGCTCGGGAGGGAATGAAAAACTGTTTTTT. Translating it yields CASSFQIRSGGNEKLFF.

On this clone: The same CDR3 also results from other DNA sequences found in this sample. V is TRBV18 and J is TRBJ1-1; 8 bases align to TRBD1. V lost 6 bases, J lost 4 bases, and 4 bases stayed unmatched. The CDR3 is 13 residues long. Germline values: CDR1 KGHSH, CDR2 LQKENI. CDR3 in amino acids: CASSSTGGTEAFF. CDR3 coding DNA: TGTGCCAGCTCCTCCACAGGGGGCACTGAAGCTTTCTTT.

The gene calls are TRBV18 and TRBJ2-5, with a possible D match to TRBD2 (5 bases). V lost 6 bases and J 5 bases, leaving 19 bases between the germline ends. The germline V gene encodes CDR1 KGHSH and CDR2 LQKENI. The CDR3 extends over 15 amino acids. CDR3 region: CASSRSGSSGETQYF. CDR3 sequence (DNA): TGTGCCAGCTCCCGCTCGGGATCGAGTGGGGAGACCCAGTACTTC. The variable domain in full, completed from reference TRBV18 and TRBJ2-5, reads NAGVMQNPRHLVRRRGQEARLRCSPMKGHSHVYWYRQLPEEGLKFMVYLQKENIIDESGMPKERFSAEFPKEGPSILRIQQVVRGDSAAYFCASSRSGSSGETQYFGPGTRLLVL.

The chain uses TRBV27 and TRBJ2-7, with D perhaps TRBD2 (6 bases). Germline CDR1 reads MNHEY; CDR2 reads SMNVEV (reference sequence). V gave up 0 bases and J gave up 5 bases, with 8 bases separating them. This CDR3 has 13 residues. CDR3 nucleotides: TGTGCCAGCAGTTTATCGCGGGGTCACGAGCAGTACTTC. Translated, it gives CASSLSRGHEQYF.

The chain couples TRBV11-2 to TRBJ2-5; a weak D match, TRBD2 (6 bases). Germline-derived CDR1 and CDR2 are SGHAT and FQNNGV. V lost 0 bases and J lost 4, with 15 bases in between. CDR3 size: 16 residues. This chain's CDR3 is CASSLDNSGGGETQYF. The CDR3 region has the DNA TGTGCCAGCAGCTTAGATAATAGCGGTGGGGGAGAGACCCAGTACTTC.

The chain recombines TRBV5-1 with TRBJ2-3, with 7 nucleotides matching TRBD1. The CDR3 runs to 14 residues. Trimming at V came to 3 bases and at J to 2 bases, leaving 3 bases not matched to a gene. The germline V gene encodes CDR1 SGHRS and CDR2 YFSETQ. The CDR3 loop is CASSWDRPTDTQYF. As DNA, the CDR3 is TGCGCCAGCAGCTGGGACAGACCCACAGATACGCAGTATTTT.

The chain carries TRBV28 and TRBJ1-2; D is uncertain. The V end was cut by 2 bases, the J end by 11 bases, with 12 bases between. Germline CDR1 and CDR2: MDHEN and SYDVKM. The CDR3 runs to 12 residues. For the CDR3, the DNA is TGTGCCAGCAGTTTAGAGTCAGGAGGGTACACCTTC. Protein product: CASSLESGGYTF.

This clone was seen more than once but under ten times. The chain links TRBV7-8 to TRBJ2-2; perhaps TRBD2 as D (6 bases). Trimming removed 5 bases from V and 5 bases from J, with 15 bases in between. CDR3 length equals 15 residues. Per the germline V gene, CDR1 is SGHVS and CDR2 is FQNEAQ. This CDR3 reads CASSRDSALTGELFF. The CDR3, as DNA: TGTGCCAGCAGCCGGGACTCTGCTTTAACCGGGGAGCTGTTTTTT.

The rearrangement joins TRBV15 to TRBJ1-2, with a weak D call TRBD1 (6 bases). CDR3 length: 15 amino acids. Germline V gene data show CDR1 as LNHNV and CDR2 as YYDKDF (reference sequence). Trimming removed 6 bases from V and 4 bases from J, with 18 bases in between. The CDR3 is CATRKLDGGIYGYTF. The CDR3 DNA reads as TGTGCCACCAGAAAGTTGGATGGGGGCATCTATGGCTACACCTTC.

This clone has a handful of counts. This chain connects TRBV5-1 to TRBJ2-2; the D gene is possibly TRBD1 (7 bases). CDR3 length: 14 residues. V was cut by 4 bases and J by 5 bases, with 12 bases left in between. Looked up from germline, CDR1 is SGHRS and CDR2 is YFSETQ. CDR3 protein: CASSPGGKTGELFF. CDR3 nucleotide sequence: TGCGCCAGCAGCCCAGGGGGGAAGACCGGGGAGCTGTTTTTT.

The chain uses TRBV29-1 and TRBJ1-2; the D gene is possibly TRBD1 (6 bases). The V and J ends lost 7 bases and 2 bases respectively, with 8 bases between them. Germline-derived CDR1 and CDR2 are SQVTM and ANQGSEA. CDR3 length: 11 amino acids. This CDR3 is CSGGQNYGYTF. DNA of the CDR3: TGCAGCGGAGGACAGAACTATGGCTACACCTTC.

This rearrangement joins TRBV15 to TRBJ1-5; 7 bases map to TRBD1. The junction had 4 bases not matched to a gene; V was cut back by 1 base and J by 7 bases. The CDR3 is 14 residues long. Germline loops: CDR1 LNHNV, CDR2 YYDKDF (reference sequence). The CDR3 protein is CATSRGDSGQPQHF. The CDR3, as DNA: TGTGCCACCAGCAGAGGGGACAGTGGGCAGCCCCAGCATTTT.

This clone has a single count. The chain couples TRBV27 to TRBJ2-7; D might be TRBD2 (5 bases). The V and J ends lost 2 bases and 3 bases respectively, with 11 bases between them. Germline assignment: CDR1 MNHEY and CDR2 SMNVEV (reference sequence). CDR3 length: 14 amino acids. DNA of the CDR3: TGTGCCAGCAGTTTACGTGGGAGAATCTACGAGCAGTACTTC. Translating gives CASSLRGRIYEQYF.

This sequence joins TRBV5-1 and TRBJ2-7, with D possibly TRBD2 on 6 matching bases. With 3 bases removed from V and 1 base from J, the gap between germline ends came to 11 bases. The CDR3 contains 14 residues. Germline-derived CDR1 and CDR2 are SGHRS and YFSETQ. CDR3 nucleotides: TGCGCCAGCAGCTGGGAGGTATTATCCTACGAGCAGTACTTC. This codes for CASSWEVLSYEQYF.

This clone was found once. V is TRBV9 and J is TRBJ1-1, with D possibly TRBD1 on 5 matching bases. The CDR3 contains 14 residues. The V end was cut by 4 bases, the J end by 4 bases, with 14 bases between. Germline CDR1 SGDLS, CDR2 YYNGEE. Written as DNA, the CDR3 is TGTGCCAGCAGCCCTTTCGGGGGGGGCACTGAAGCTTTCTTT. Its translation is CASSPFGGGTEAFF.

V and J are TRBV19 and TRBJ2-2, with 10 nucleotides matching TRBD2. CDR3 length: 16 amino acids. V gave up 6 bases and J gave up 8 bases; unmatched junction bases: 12. Germline V CDR1 and CDR2: LNHDA, SQIVND (reference sequence). This chain's CDR3 is CASSAAPGLASGELFF. CDR3 DNA sequence: TGTGCCAGTAGCGCGGCACCGGGACTAGCGTCGGGGGAGCTGTTTTTT.

The V and J genes are TRBV27 and TRBJ2-3; the match to TRBD1 covers 10 bases. CDR3 size: 19 residues. Unmatched junction bases numbered 18, after V lost 5 bases and J lost 4 bases. Germline lookup yields CDR1 MNHEY and CDR2 SMNVEV (reference sequence). In DNA form, the CDR3 reads TGTGCCAGCAGTCCCTACTTGCTGACAGGACAGGGGGTCGCAGATACGCAGTATTTT. Its protein is CASSPYLLTGQGVADTQYF.